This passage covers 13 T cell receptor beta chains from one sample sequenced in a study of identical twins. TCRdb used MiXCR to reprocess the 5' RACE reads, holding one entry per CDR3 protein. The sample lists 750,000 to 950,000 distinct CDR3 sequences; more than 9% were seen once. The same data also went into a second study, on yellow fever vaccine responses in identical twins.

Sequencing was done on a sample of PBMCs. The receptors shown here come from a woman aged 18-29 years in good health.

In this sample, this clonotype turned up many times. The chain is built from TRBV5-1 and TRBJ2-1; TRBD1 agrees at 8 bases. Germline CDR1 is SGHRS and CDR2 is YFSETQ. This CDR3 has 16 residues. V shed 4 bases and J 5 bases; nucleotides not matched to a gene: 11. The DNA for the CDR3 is TGCGCCAGCAGCCCCGGACAGGGCTTAACCCACAATGAGCAGTTCTTC. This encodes CASSPGQGLTHNEQFF.

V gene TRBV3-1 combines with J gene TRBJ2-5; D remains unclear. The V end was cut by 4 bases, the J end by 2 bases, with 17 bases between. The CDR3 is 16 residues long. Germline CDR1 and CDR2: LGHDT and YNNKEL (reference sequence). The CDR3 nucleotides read TGTGCCAGCAGCCTCCCCTGGGCCGTACTTCAAGAGACCCAGTACTTC. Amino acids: CASSLPWAVLQETQYF.

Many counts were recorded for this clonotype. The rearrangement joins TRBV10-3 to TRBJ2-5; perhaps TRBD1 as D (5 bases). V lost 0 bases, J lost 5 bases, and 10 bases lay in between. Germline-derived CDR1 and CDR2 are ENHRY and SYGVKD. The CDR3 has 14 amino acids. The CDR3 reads CAISESGPGETQYF. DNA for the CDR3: TGTGCCATCAGTGAGTCGGGGCCTGGCGAGACCCAGTACTTC.

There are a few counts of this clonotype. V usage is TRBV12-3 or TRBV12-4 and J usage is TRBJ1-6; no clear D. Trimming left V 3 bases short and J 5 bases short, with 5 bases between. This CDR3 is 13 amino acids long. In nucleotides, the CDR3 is TGTGCCAGCAGTTTTGCTGATAATTCACCCCTCCACTTT. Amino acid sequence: CASSFADNSPLHF.

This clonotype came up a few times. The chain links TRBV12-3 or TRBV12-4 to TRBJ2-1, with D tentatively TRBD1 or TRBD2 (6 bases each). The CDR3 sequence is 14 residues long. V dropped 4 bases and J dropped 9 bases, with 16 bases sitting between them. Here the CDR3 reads CASSSDGGLAEQFF. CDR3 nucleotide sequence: TGTGCCAGCAGTTCCGACGGGGGCCTGGCTGAGCAGTTCTTC.

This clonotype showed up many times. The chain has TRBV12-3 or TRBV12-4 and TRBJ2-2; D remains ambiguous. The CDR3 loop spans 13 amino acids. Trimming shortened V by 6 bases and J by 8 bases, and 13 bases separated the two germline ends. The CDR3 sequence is CASSQRWAGELFF. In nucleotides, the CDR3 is TGTGCCAGCAGCCAACGGTGGGCTGGGGAGCTGTTTTTT.

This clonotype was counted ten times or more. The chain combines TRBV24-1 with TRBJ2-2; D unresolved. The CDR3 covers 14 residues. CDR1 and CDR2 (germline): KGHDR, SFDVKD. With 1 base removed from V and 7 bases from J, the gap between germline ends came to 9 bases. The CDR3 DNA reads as TGTGCCACCAGTGATTTCAGAGTAAACGGGGAGCTGTTTTTT. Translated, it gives CATSDFRVNGELFF.

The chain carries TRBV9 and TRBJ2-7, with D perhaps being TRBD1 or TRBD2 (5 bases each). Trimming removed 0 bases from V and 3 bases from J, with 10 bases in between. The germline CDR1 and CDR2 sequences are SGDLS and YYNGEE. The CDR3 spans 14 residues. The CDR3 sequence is CASSVDGADYEQYF. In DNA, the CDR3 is TGTGCCAGCAGCGTAGACGGGGCCGACTACGAGCAGTACTTC.

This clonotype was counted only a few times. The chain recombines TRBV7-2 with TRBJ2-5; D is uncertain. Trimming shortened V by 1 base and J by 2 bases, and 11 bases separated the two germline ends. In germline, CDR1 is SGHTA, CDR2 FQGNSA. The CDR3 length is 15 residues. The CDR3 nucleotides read TGTGCCAGCAGCTTAGGGCGCACTTGGCAAGAGACCCAGTACTTC. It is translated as CASSLGRTWQETQYF.

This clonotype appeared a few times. The CDR3 DNA sequence: TGCAGTGCTACCTACGTGTGGGGGGGTGAGCAGTTCTTC. This gives the protein CSATYVWGGEQFF. The V call is TRBV20-1, the J call TRBJ2-1; 7 positions agree with TRBD2. Losses at the gene ends were 4 bases for V and 9 bases for J; bases not matched to a gene: 9. Germline CDR1 and CDR2: DFQATT and SNEGSKA (reference sequence). The CDR3 has 13 amino acids.

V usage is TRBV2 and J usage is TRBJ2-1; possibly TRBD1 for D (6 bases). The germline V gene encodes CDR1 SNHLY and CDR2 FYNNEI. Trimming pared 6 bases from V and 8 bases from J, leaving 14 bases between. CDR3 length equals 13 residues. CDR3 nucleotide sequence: TGTGCCAGCAGAGAAACAGGGCTCGATGAGCAGTTCTTC. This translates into CASRETGLDEQFF.

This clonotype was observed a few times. CDR3 DNA: TGCAGTGCCAGATACGAGGCTGCCTACGAGCAGTACTTC. Its translation is CSARYEAAYEQYF. V usage is TRBV20-1 and J usage is TRBJ2-7; no reliable D call. In germline, CDR1 is DFQATT, CDR2 SNEGSKA (reference sequence). Trimming cost V 6 bases and J 2 bases, with 14 bases left between them. The CDR3 runs to 13 residues.

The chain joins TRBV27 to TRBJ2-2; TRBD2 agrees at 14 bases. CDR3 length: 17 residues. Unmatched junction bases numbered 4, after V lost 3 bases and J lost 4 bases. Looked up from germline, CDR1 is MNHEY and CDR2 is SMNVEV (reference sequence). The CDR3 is CASSFGLAGGLTGELFF. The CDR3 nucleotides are TGTGCCAGCAGTTTCGGACTAGCGGGGGGTCTCACCGGGGAGCTGTTTTTT.